This T cell receptor (beta chain) was sequenced during a study of blood T cell repertoires in COVID-19 (dated by TCRdb to 2020 to 2021). Regarding the complete study: Collaborator samples came from the United States, Italy and Spain and covered acute and convalescent phases of COVID-19. The prospective study material was composed of cDNA or gDNA derived from T cells, B-cell-depleted T cells, or PBMCs. The dataset comprised deeply sampled blood TCRbeta repertoires from subjects exposed to, actively infected with, or recovered from COVID-19. The repertoires were released in a freely available public database intended as a resource for research on the immune response to SARS-CoV-2. The samples were drawn from two sources: the first 160 participants of the ongoing ImmuneRACE study, and 1,254 subjects contributed by 6 global collaborators. Nearly every sample came with metadata listing a de-identified subject ID, COVID-19 status, age in years and sex. Where HLA class I and class II types were available, the types were taken from metadata supplied by the sample provider, not from assay-based typing. What the research found in general, with its limitations: The amount of clinical and demographic metadata varied by source and participant and was provided uncurated.

V lost 4 bases and J lost 8 bases, and the count of bases not matched to a germline gene is 10. The CDR3 spans 17 residues, from the cysteine through the phenylalanine. Only the CDR3 DNA stays, 51 bases, in frame from base 1. The germline V gene yields SGHRS for CDR1 and YFSETQ for CDR2. Collaborating institutions collected whole blood in K2EDTA tubes following their own protocols. For TCRbeta analysis, collaborators shipped samples as frozen whole blood, isolated PBMCs, or DNA extracted from either of those sample types. TCRbeta CDR3 regions were amplified from genomic DNA by means of the immunoSEQ Assay, a bias-controlled multiplex PCR. On the authors' methods: Within the assay, amplification of reference gene primers was used to estimate how many nucleated cells each sample contained. To quantify the absolute abundance of each unique TCRbeta CDR3 rearrangement, sequence reads were collapsed and filtered. For each sample, productive Simpson clonality was calculated as the square root of Simpson's diversity index over productive rearrangements. TCRdb took this table from immuneACCESS and kept in-frame rearrangements with V and J called. Such tables lack part of the clones; where checked against another copy, unresolved V genes explain under half of the gap, and the rest is unexplained. The V and J calls and clone size were taken over from that table, and D and trimming were inferred from the DNA. The sample data list about 70,000 clones, and around 86% of these were observed just once. The ten largest clones represent roughly an eighth of the sample.

To note about this clone: What antigen it recognizes has not been identified. The record has no base qualities; no much larger clone is one base away.

This sequence uses TRBV5-1 and TRBJ2-4; TRBD2 lines up with 15 middle nucleotides. This clonotype originated in a human donor in a cohort sampled during active COVID-19. Input material: peripheral blood. The CDR3 is CASSVGPGLAGGYIQYF. The sequence in DNA is TGCGCCAGCAGCGTGGGGCCGGGACTAGCGGGGGGTTACATTCAGTACTTC.